The rows below give T cell receptor beta chains drawn from one sample of a study of radiation and T cells in renal cell carcinoma. Clones were read by immunoSEQ multiplex PCR, and TCRdb kept only the in-frame ones, dropping some. The profile covers about 140,000 clones, with 70% to 90% appearing a single time and 15% to 20% taken by the ten largest. This sample comprised blood, obtained from a patient whose treatment included radiotherapy and nephrectomy. These receptors were taken from a woman between 45 and 65 years old with renal cell carcinoma. CDR3s leave out the opening cysteine and the closing phenylalanine or tryptophan. The D gene is left open where the match is weak. The listing skips clone size in some rows; elsewhere it reads once, few, many or a size class.

few TRBJ1-2 TRBV19 NA ASSIGRNYGYT
NA TRBJ2-1 TRBV27 TRBD2 ASSWESGSPRNEQF
NA TRBJ1-5 TRBV10-3 NA AISDGAQPQH
once TRBJ2-5 TRBV27 TRBD1 ASRRTGEETQY
NA TRBJ2-3 TRBV10-1 NA ASSEGFGATQY
NA TRBJ1-5 TRBV27 TRBD1 ASSPLGDRDNQPQH
NA TRBJ2-5 TRBV21-1 NA ASSKGGAEDTLPETQY
NA TRBJ1-2 TRBV13 NA ASSEGTEYGYT
once TRBJ2-3 TRBV6-1 NA ASSDQGEDTDTQY
NA TRBJ2-1 TRBV19 TRBD2 ATQTSVSSYNEQF
NA TRBJ2-7 TRBV11-3 TRBD2 ASSPPGGYEQY
NA TRBJ1-1 TRBV6-1 TRBD1 ASSGGTGGITEAF
NA TRBJ1-5 TRBV19 TRBD1 ASSVDRGDQPQH
once TRBJ1-1 TRBV18 TRBD1 ASSPDRVLMNTEAF
NA TRBJ1-4 TRBV27 TRBD1 ASSTTGGTEKLF
NA TRBJ2-7 TRBV15 TRBD2 ATSRYRVTSGGTIPYEQY
NA TRBJ2-2 TRBV6-6 TRBD1 ASSTGADTGELF
NA TRBJ1-1 TRBV7-9 TRBD1 ASSSFRGLNTEAF
once TRBJ2-3 TRBV27 TRBD2 ASKRTSGGPVGSQY
NA TRBJ1-2 TRBV28 TRBD1 ASSVQGAVGYT
NA TRBJ1-5 TRBV5-6 TRBD1 ASSRTGSSNQPQH
few TRBJ1-5 TRBV9 NA ASSVSSGSNQPQH
few TRBJ2-1 TRBV10-1 TRBD2 ASRAGVYNEQF
NA TRBJ1-1 TRBV6-6 NA ASSDSWGGTEAF
NA TRBJ1-6 TRBV4-3 NA ASSQDGRGSPLH
NA TRBJ1-2 TRBV18 NA ASSPGREGYT
once TRBJ2-7 TRBV7-2 NA ASSSPGYEQY
many TRBJ1-2 TRBV4-3 NA ASSQVLGGTVAGYT
NA TRBJ2-1 TRBV6-5 NA ASSLGPQGEQF
NA TRBJ2-7 TRBV27 TRBD1 ASTTPGQEGEQY
NA TRBJ2-7 TRBV7-2 NA ASSLASSSYEQY
NA TRBJ2-7 TRBV5-8 TRBD1 ASSLDRVSYEQY
NA TRBJ2-3 TRBV29-1 NA SVIRDTTDTQY
NA TRBJ2-3 TRBV5-1 TRBD2 ASSSSSGGGTDTQY
NA TRBJ2-1 TRBV5-4 TRBD2 ASSSRAGGGDEQF
once TRBJ2-5 TRBV30 NA AWSVRETQY
NA TRBJ2-3 TRBV11-1 TRBD2 ASSYGLAGDTDTQY
NA TRBJ2-1 TRBV4-1 TRBD2 ASSPGLAGYYNEQF
NA TRBJ2-6 TRBV19 NA ASSDSGTGANVLT
NA TRBJ1-2 TRBV7-2 NA ASSLNPGSGYGYT
NA TRBJ1-2 TRBV7-8 NA ASSLGQVPRPNGYT
NA TRBJ2-3 TRBV5-6 TRBD2 ASSNQGLADTQY
few TRBJ2-7 TRBV7-9 NA ASSLIDNYEQY
NA TRBJ1-1 TRBV5-5 NA ASSPSNTEAF